A selection of T cell receptor beta chains follows, all from one sample in a study of radiation and T cells in renal cell carcinoma. Assay: immunoSEQ multiplex PCR; the TCRdb copy retains only in-frame clones and omits some. The sample records 100,000 to 150,000 clones, approximately 90% being singletons. The sequences come from blood, collected from a patient whose treatment included radiotherapy and nephrectomy. The receptors were sampled from a woman in her sixties or seventies with renal cell carcinoma. Each CDR3 is given with its conserved first and last residue. Each record gives: CDR3 length, V gene, D gene, J gene, clone size, CDR3 DNA, CDR3 protein. A D gene is named only where the DNA matches it firmly. Rows give clone size only sometimes, using once, few, many, or a class for an expanded clone.

length: 13; V: TRBV15; D: .; J: TRBJ1-1; size: .; DNA: TGTGCCACCAGCAGAGCCGGGACATTTGAAGCTTTCTTT; CDR3: CATSRAGTFEAFF
length: 17; V: TRBV4-3; D: .; J: TRBJ1-5; size: .; DNA: TGCGCCAGCAGCCGCACGTGGGGGGCGCTTTTAGGTCAGCCCCAGCATTTT; CDR3: CASSRTWGALLGQPQHF
length: 11; V: TRBV7-2; D: .; J: TRBJ1-6; size: .; DNA: TGTGCCAGCAGCTCCCCTTCACCCCTCCACTTT; CDR3: CASSSPSPLHF
length: 16; V: TRBV9; D: .; J: TRBJ1-1; size: once; DNA: TGTGCCAGCAGCCCCGGCGGGGAGTGGGGGGACACTGAAGCTTTCTTT; CDR3: CASSPGGEWGDTEAFF
length: 13; V: TRBV28; D: .; J: TRBJ1-1; size: .; DNA: TGTGCCAGCAGTGGGAGGATGAACACTGAAGCTTTCTTT; CDR3: CASSGRMNTEAFF
length: 14; V: TRBV6-5; D: .; J: TRBJ1-2; size: few; DNA: TGTGCCAGCAGTTACTCCGGGCAGGTCAGGGGCTACACCTTC; CDR3: CASSYSGQVRGYTF
length: 14; V: TRBV19; D: .; J: TRBJ1-5; size: .; DNA: TGTGCCAGTAGTATATGGGGAAGCAATCAGCCCCAGCATTTT; CDR3: CASSIWGSNQPQHF
length: 14; V: TRBV14; D: .; J: TRBJ2-3; size: .; DNA: TGTGCCAGCAGCCAAGACCCTGCGAGGGATACGCAGTATTTT; CDR3: CASSQDPARDTQYF
length: 14; V: TRBV12-5; D: TRBD1; J: TRBJ1-2; size: .; DNA: TGTGCTAGTGCCCCCTTCGGACAGGGCTATGGCTACACCTTC; CDR3: CASAPFGQGYGYTF
length: 13; V: TRBV15; D: .; J: TRBJ2-7; size: .; DNA: TGTGCCGTGGGCAGGATTAACTCCTACGAGCAGTACTTC; CDR3: CAVGRINSYEQYF
length: 14; V: TRBV7-9; D: .; J: TRBJ2-3; size: .; DNA: TGTGCCAGCAACCGGGCAGCCTCCACAGATACGCAGTATTTT; CDR3: CASNRAASTDTQYF
length: 12; V: TRBV28; D: TRBD2; J: TRBJ2-1; size: .; DNA: TGTGCCAGCAGCGCCCCTAGCGGCCCTTGCTTCTTC; CDR3: CASSAPSGPCFF
length: 14; V: TRBV7-3; D: .; J: TRBJ2-2; size: .; DNA: TGTGCCAGCAGCCCGGACGGGTACACCGGGGAGCTGTTTTTT; CDR3: CASSPDGYTGELFF
length: 16; V: TRBV28; D: TRBD1; J: TRBJ1-3; size: .; DNA: TGTGCCAGCACCTGGACAGGTCTTGGGACTGGAAACACCATATATTTT; CDR3: CASTWTGLGTGNTIYF
length: 11; V: TRBV6-1; D: .; J: TRBJ2-5; size: .; DNA: TGTGCCAGCAACCTAGAAGAGACCCAGTACTTC; CDR3: CASNLEETQYF
length: 15; V: TRBV19; D: TRBD1; J: TRBJ2-7; size: .; DNA: TGTGCCAGTAGTAGCTCCGGGACAGGGGGACACGAGCAGTACTTC; CDR3: CASSSSGTGGHEQYF
length: 17; V: TRBV4-1; D: .; J: TRBJ2-3; size: .; DNA: TGCGCCAGCAGCCAAGATCAAGGGGTTGACAGCACAGATACGCAGTATTTT; CDR3: CASSQDQGVDSTDTQYF
length: 17; V: TRBV9; D: .; J: TRBJ2-6; size: .; DNA: TGTGCCAGCAGCGTAGACAGTGATTTCTCTGGGGCCAACGTCCTGACTTTC; CDR3: CASSVDSDFSGANVLTF
length: 15; V: TRBV5-1; D: .; J: TRBJ1-4; size: .; DNA: TGCGCCAGCAGCTTGGATTTGGGGTACGGTGAAAAACTGTTTTTT; CDR3: CASSLDLGYGEKLFF
length: 10; V: TRBV10-3; D: .; J: TRBJ1-2; size: .; DNA: TGTGCCTCCCAGGGCGATGGCTACACCTTC; CDR3: CASQGDGYTF
length: 12; V: TRBV7-9; D: TRBD1; J: TRBJ1-3; size: .; DNA: TGTGCCAGCAGCCGGACAGGGAACACCATATATTTT; CDR3: CASSRTGNTIYF
length: 18; V: TRBV21-1; D: .; J: TRBJ1-1; size: .; DNA: TGTGCCAGCAGCAAGGTGGGCCCTAGCTTGGGATTGAACACTGAAGCTTTCTTT; CDR3: CASSKVGPSLGLNTEAFF
length: 13; V: TRBV19; D: .; J: TRBJ2-7; size: once; DNA: TGTGCCAGTTCGGAGGGGCCCAGACTAGTGCAGTACTTC; CDR3: CASSEGPRLVQYF
length: 14; V: TRBV7-6; D: TRBD2; J: TRBJ2-1; size: .; DNA: TGTGCCAGCAGCTTGGCGGGGGGGCTTAATGAGCAGTTCTTC; CDR3: CASSLAGGLNEQFF
length: 12; V: TRBV7-2; D: .; J: TRBJ2-1; size: .; DNA: TGTGCCAGCGTACAGAACTACAATGAGCAGTTCTTC; CDR3: CASVQNYNEQFF
length: 16; V: TRBV7-9; D: .; J: TRBJ1-3; size: few; DNA: TGTGCCAGCAGCTTAGCGGGGGCAGGGGCTGGAAACACCATATATTTT; CDR3: CASSLAGAGAGNTIYF